This entry describes one T cell receptor (beta chain). The V end was cut by 5 bases, the J end by 7 bases, with 16 bases between. The CDR3 consists of 13 residues. Germline V CDR1 and CDR2: SGHRS, YFSETQ. The data originate from a study of tumor T cells in aggressive B-cell lymphoma. TCRdb's table, derived via immunoSEQ multiplex PCR, lists solely in-frame clones and lacks some. Of just over 3,500 clones in the sample, just over 85% are singletons; the top ten hold 3% to 4.5%. Sequencing input: tumor tissue. V gene TRBV5-1 combines with J gene TRBJ2-7, with D maybe TRBD2 (7 bases). The sequence derives from an adult with diffuse large B cell lymphoma. CDR3 nucleotides: TGCGCCAGCAGTCCCGCGGGGGCGGAGGAGCAGTACTTC. Its protein is CASSPAGAEEQYF.